This T cell receptor beta chain was found in a study of regulatory T cells in long-lasting Graves disease. Study findings and constraints: Sample size was small, which may have lowered accuracy.

HTBI primers from iRepertoire and Arm-PCR of CDR3 regions yielded the TCR beta libraries. TCRdb re-analysed the multiplex PCR reads in MiXCR, keeping a single row per CDR3 protein. The data contain approximately 400,000 distinct CDR3 sequences, just under 15% of them seen just once; the ten biggest clones take up around 15%. The CDR3 length is 11 residues. In germline, CDR1 is LGHDT, CDR2 YNNKEL (reference sequence). Trimming shortened V by 2 bases and J by 8 bases, and 7 bases separated the two germline ends. Time point of the sample: newly diagnosed GD, antithyroid drugs for less than 3 months. RNA isolated from PBMCs was used to make the TCR library. An endocrinology department in Xi'an, China, supplied the patients. This clonotype was observed many times. The antigen is not known. These data also featured in a second study, about T cells in Graves' hyperthyroidism and ophthalmopathy.

The chain has TRBV3-1 and TRBJ2-7; possibly TRBD1 for D (5 bases). This TCR was recovered from a woman aged 30 to 39 with Graves disease. Specimen: peripheral blood mononuclear cells (PBMCs), collected at new diagnosis, from a patient treated with antithyroid drugs. This CDR3 is CASSQQGKQYF. CDR3 nucleotide sequence: TGTGCCAGCAGCCAACAGGGCAAGCAGTACTTC.